The 5 T cell receptor beta chains below all came from one sample that was sequenced in a study of post-analysis software for immune sequencing data. Study outcomes and limitations: Higher frequency in patients than in controls was seen for several TRBV segments, with TRBV5-6, TRBV5-1 and TRBV20-1 among them.

These receptors have no known antigen. Carried by the TCR beta cDNA libraries were unique molecular identifiers. TCRdb passed the PCR reads through MiXCR, listing each CDR3 protein once. The table includes about 400,000 distinct CDR3 sequences, roughly 38% detected once. Sequenced sample: blood. These receptor sequences come from a girl under 18 with multiple sclerosis.

This clonotype was recorded a few times. The chain is built from TRBV12-3 or TRBV12-4 and TRBJ2-5; TRBD2 agrees at 10 bases. J was trimmed by 5 bases and V by 8 bases; bases with no gene match: 8. This CDR3 comprises 14 residues. The CDR3, as DNA: TGTGCCAGCGGACGCCTAGCGGGGGATGAGACCCAGTACTTC. The encoded protein is CASGRLAGDETQYF.

This clonotype has ten or more counts. V gene TRBV20-1 combines with J gene TRBJ2-5; D unclear. V was cut by 1 base and J by 4 bases, with 10 bases left in between. This CDR3 has 13 residues. Germline V gene data show CDR1 as DFQATT and CDR2 as SNEGSKA (reference sequence). This CDR3 reads CSARVSSGETQYF. In DNA, the CDR3 is TGCAGTGCTAGAGTGTCGTCCGGAGAGACCCAGTACTTC.

This rearrangement joins TRBV6-1 to TRBJ2-3; D possibly corresponds to TRBD2 (7 bases). V was cut by 6 bases and J by 0 bases, with 25 bases left in between. This CDR3 has 19 residues. CDR1 is MNHNS, CDR2 SASEGT, per germline. The CDR3 coding sequence is TGTGCCAGCAGACCTGGGGGGGCGGGCCGATCGTCTAGCACAGATACGCAGTATTTT. Encoded protein: CASRPGGAGRSSSTDTQYF.

This clonotype was found a few times. V and J are TRBV3-1 and TRBJ2-7; D is ambiguous. From germline, CDR1 is LGHDT and CDR2 YNNKEL (reference sequence). The CDR3 extends over 14 amino acids. Trimming cost V 1 base and J 0 bases, with 7 bases left between them. CDR3 residues: CASSQVPSSYEQYF. The CDR3 DNA is TGTGCCAGCAGCCAAGTCCCGAGCTCCTACGAGCAGTACTTC.

The rearrangement uses TRBV7-8 and TRBJ1-5; 8 nucleotides line up with TRBD1. The CDR3 runs 19 residues. The junction had 12 bases not matched to a gene; V was cut back by 2 bases and J by 0 bases. Germline CDR1 and CDR2: SGHVS and FQNEAQ. CDR3 DNA sequence: TGTGCCAGCAGCTTAAACCCGACAGGGGAAGGGATTAGCAATCAGCCCCAGCATTTT. As protein: CASSLNPTGEGISNQPQHF.